This TCR beta chain is from a study of OX40 agonist ivuxolimab in advanced cancers. Background on the study: Given to patients was ivuxolimab, an agonistic anti-OX40 (CD134) antibody. Of mixed ages from roughly 23 to 85 and averaging around 60 years, the group was almost 85% male. Study-wide findings and caveats: Low normalized T-cell clonal expansion was also seen in some nonresponders.

This clone was seen a handful of times. Its antigen is as yet unknown. The protocol was immunoSEQ multiplex PCR, while the TCRdb copy is restricted to in-frame clones and leaves out a portion. The sample lists about 100,000 clones; less than 95% were seen once. The CDR3 contains 16 residues. Per the germline V gene, CDR1 is MGHRA and CDR2 is YSYEKL. The J segment lost 4 bases and the V segment lost 4 bases, leaving 5 bases of the junction unmatched. Systemic immunosuppression or autoimmune disease history was grounds to exclude patients. V is TRBV4-1 and J is TRBJ2-3; 13 nucleotides line up with TRBD2. The specimen comprised CD4+ or CD8+ T cells sorted from blood, sampled in a trial of the OX40 agonist ivuxolimab. The receptor's source is an adult with an advanced solid tumor such as melanoma, head and neck, liver or kidney cancer. CDR3 bases: TGCGCCAGCAGCCGGTGGACTAGCGGGAGCCCAGATACGCAGTATTTT. It yields the protein CASSRWTSGSPDTQYF.